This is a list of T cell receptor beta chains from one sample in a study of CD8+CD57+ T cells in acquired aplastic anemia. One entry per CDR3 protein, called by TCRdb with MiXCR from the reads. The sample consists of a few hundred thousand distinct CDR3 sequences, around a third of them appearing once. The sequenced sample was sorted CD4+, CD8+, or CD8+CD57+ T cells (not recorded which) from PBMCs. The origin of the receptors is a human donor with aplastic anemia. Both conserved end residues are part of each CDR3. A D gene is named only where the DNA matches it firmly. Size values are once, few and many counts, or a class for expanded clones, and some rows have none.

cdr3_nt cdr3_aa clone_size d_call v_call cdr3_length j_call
TGTGCCACCAGTGGGGGCGTATCCTATGGCTACACCTTC CATSGGVSYGYTF many - TRBV24-1 13 TRBJ1-2
TGCGCCAGCAGTGAGTCGAAATTCACGACCCAGTACTTC CASSESKFTTQYF - - TRBV10-1 13 TRBJ2-5
TGCGCCAGCAGCTTGGGTCTAGCGGGAGCTAACAATGAGCAGTTCTTC CASSLGLAGANNEQFF few TRBD2 TRBV5-1 16 TRBJ2-1
TGTGCCAGCAGTGAAGAATGGAGCTCCTACGAGCAGTACTTC CASSEEWSSYEQYF - - TRBV2 14 TRBJ2-7
TGCGCCAGCAGTGAGTCGATTAGGGCTGTTGAAGCTTTCTTT CASSESIRAVEAFF once - TRBV10-1 14 TRBJ1-1
TGTGCCAGCAACCCCATGCTGGGGGTGAACACTGAAGCTTCCTTT CASNPMLGVNTEASF once - TRBV7-2 15 TRBJ1-1
TGTGCCAGTAGCAAACAGGGAGGCACTGAAGCTTTCTTT CASSKQGGTEAFF many - TRBV19 13 TRBJ1-1
TGCAGCGTTGAAGTTAGGGGTGGGGAGCAGTTCTTC CSVEVRGGEQFF many - TRBV29-1 12 TRBJ2-1
TGTGCCGCAGCCGGAAGGGAGCGGGGGGCCAATGAGCAGTTCTTC CAAAGRERGANEQFF - TRBD2 TRBV28 15 TRBJ2-1
TGTGCCATCAGTGAGCCCCGTTCCTACGAGCAGTACTTC CAISEPRSYEQYF many - TRBV10-3 13 TRBJ2-7
TGCGCCAGCAGTCAGGACAGGATGGGGAGTTCACCCCTCCACTTT CASSQDRMGSSPLHF many TRBD1 TRBV5-1 15 TRBJ1-6
TGTGCCAGCAGGCCTCCTGGGCAGGATGGCTACACCTTC CASRPPGQDGYTF many - TRBV6-1 13 TRBJ1-2
TGTGCCAGCAGTGAATACAGAGACAATGAGCAGTTCTTC CASSEYRDNEQFF - - TRBV25-1 13 TRBJ2-1
TGTGCCATGTCTCTAGGGGTGGACACTGAAGCTTTCTTT CAMSLGVDTEAFF - - TRBV10-3 13 TRBJ1-1
TGTCCCAGCAGGCCAACTCAATTGGGACCGGCCTTCCTCTTC CPSRPTQLGPAFLF - - TRBV6-1 14 TRBJ1-2
TGCGCCAGCAGCTTGGGACACCAACGAAGCAATGGCTACACCTTC CASSLGHQRSNGYTF many - TRBV5-1 15 TRBJ1-2
TGTGCCAGCAGTTTATGGCGGGCCGACAATGAGCAGTTCTTC CASSLWRADNEQFF - - TRBV2 14 TRBJ2-1
TGTGCCACGGGTGGGCAGGGCTACGAGCAGTACTTC CATGGQGYEQYF many - TRBV27 12 TRBJ2-7
TGTGCCAGCAGCCATAACCGACAGGGTATGGGGTTCTTC CASSHNRQGMGFF - TRBD1 TRBV12-3/TRBV12-4 13 TRBJ2-1
TGCAGCGTTGGCGGGGCTTACTATGGCTACACCTTC CSVGGAYYGYTF - - TRBV29-1 12 TRBJ1-2
TGTGCCAGCAGCTTATTGGGCAGGGGCGATAAAGGGGTGCAGTACTTC CASSLLGRGDKGVQYF many - TRBV7-2 16 TRBJ2-7
TGTGCCACCAGCAGAGATACCAACTCCTACGAGCAGTACTTC CATSRDTNSYEQYF many - TRBV15 14 TRBJ2-7
TGTGCCAGTAGTATAGGAAGGCTTTCGGGCTCTGGGGCCAACGTCCTGACTTTC CASSIGRLSGSGANVLTF few - TRBV19 18 TRBJ2-6
TGTGCCATCAGTGTCGGGGCGCTTCGGGATTCACCCCTCCACTTT CAISVGALRDSPLHF - - TRBV10-3 15 TRBJ1-6
TGCGCCAGCAGTGCCCTCGGGACAGGATACAATGAGCAGTTCTTC CASSALGTGYNEQFF many TRBD1 TRBV10-1 15 TRBJ2-1
TGTGCCAGCAGCTCCAGGGGGGATCAGCCCCAGCATTTT CASSSRGDQPQHF many TRBD1 TRBV7-9 13 TRBJ1-5
TGCGCCAGCAGCCATGGGACAGCGAACACCGGGGAGCTGTTTTTT CASSHGTANTGELFF - TRBD1 TRBV5-1 15 TRBJ2-2
TGTGCCAGCAGCGTAGGAGGGCCCCACAGGGACTACGAGCAGTACTTC CASSVGGPHRDYEQYF many - TRBV9 16 TRBJ2-7
TGCAGCGCTAAAGGCGGTAGCGGGGGGACTAGCACAGATACGCAGTATTTT CSAKGGSGGTSTDTQYF many TRBD2 TRBV29-1 17 TRBJ2-3
TGTGCCAGCACCTTAGGGACAGGGGCCAATTCACCCCTCCACTTT CASTLGTGANSPLHF - TRBD1 TRBV25-1 15 TRBJ1-6
TGTGCCAGCAGTGATCAAGCGGGGTACAATGAGCAGTTCTTC CASSDQAGYNEQFF few TRBD2 TRBV2 14 TRBJ2-1
TGCGCCAGCAGCCAGGAGGGGGGACAGAAGACCTATGGCTACACCTTC CASSQEGGQKTYGYTF many TRBD1 TRBV4-3 16 TRBJ1-2
TGTGCCAGCAGCTTATTATTTACAGGGGTGAAGAACACTGAAGCTTTCTTT CASSLLFTGVKNTEAFF - TRBD1 TRBV11-1 17 TRBJ1-1
TGTGCCAGCAGTCCTAGAGACAGTACCTATGGCTACACCTTC CASSPRDSTYGYTF - - TRBV2 14 TRBJ1-2
TGTGCCAGCAGCCGCGCCTACGAGCAGTACTTC CASSRAYEQYF many - TRBV14 11 TRBJ2-7
TGTGCCAGTAGTATTTCCTTGACAGGGAGCGACGAGCAGTACTTC CASSISLTGSDEQYF many TRBD1 TRBV19 15 TRBJ2-7
TGTGCCAGCAGTTTAGCAGACAGGGTCTATGGCTACACCTTC CASSLADRVYGYTF few TRBD1 TRBV19 14 TRBJ1-2
TGTGCCAGCAGTGAATCTACCCCGTCTGGGGCCAACGTCCTGACTTTC CASSESTPSGANVLTF many - TRBV25-1 16 TRBJ2-6
TGTGCCACCAGTGATCCAACCGGGACAGGGGATGGCTACACCTTC CATSDPTGTGDGYTF once TRBD1 TRBV24-1 15 TRBJ1-2
TGTGCCAGCAGTTACCAACCAATAACAACAGGTCCCATGGCTGAAGCTTTCTTT CASSYQPITTGPMAEAFF - - TRBV6-2/TRBV6-3 18 TRBJ1-1
TGTGCCAGCAGCTTAACAGACAGGGGATCCCTTGAAGCTTTCTTT CASSLTDRGSLEAFF - TRBD1 TRBV11-1 15 TRBJ1-1
TGTGCCAGCACCCGGGACAGGGGCTCCTCCTACGAGCAGTACTTC CASTRDRGSSYEQYF - TRBD1 TRBV5-6 15 TRBJ2-7
TGCAGTGCTAGTTACCAGAGTCTGGGGCAGTACTTC CSASYQSLGQYF many - TRBV20-1 12 TRBJ2-7
TGTGCCAGCAGAGCTAGCGGGAGTAGGGATGAGCAGTTCTTC CASRASGSRDEQFF few TRBD2 TRBV2 14 TRBJ2-1
TGTGCCAGCAGCTTAGGAGACAGGGGACATGGCTACACCTTC CASSLGDRGHGYTF many TRBD1 TRBV7-3 14 TRBJ1-2
TGTGCCAGCTCACTCCGGGACGGCGTCTCCTACGAGCAGTACTTC CASSLRDGVSYEQYF few - TRBV25-1 15 TRBJ2-7
TGCAGTGCAAGCGGTCCGCCGCGCGAGACCCAGTACTTC CSASGPPRETQYF - - TRBV20-1 13 TRBJ2-5
TGTGCCAGCAGCCAAGATGGGTGGGACGACGGCTATGGCTACACCTTC CASSQDGWDDGYGYTF - - TRBV4-2 16 TRBJ1-2
TGTGCCAGCAGGGGCCTGATCGGGGAAGCTTTCTTT CASRGLIGEAFF - - TRBV2 12 TRBJ1-1
TGTGCCTGGAGTGGGCGGGGGTCCGGGCAGTACTTC CAWSGRGSGQYF few TRBD2 TRBV30 12 TRBJ2-5
TGTGCCATCAGTGCCCACAGAGACGGACCGAACACTGAAGCTTTCTTT CAISAHRDGPNTEAFF many - TRBV10-3 16 TRBJ1-1
TGTGCCAGCAGTACGCCCCGGGACAGATCCTACGAGCAGTACTTC CASSTPRDRSYEQYF many TRBD1 TRBV25-1 15 TRBJ2-7
TGTGCCAGCAGAATACCGGGACAGGGTTACGAGCAGTACTTC CASRIPGQGYEQYF - TRBD1 TRBV25-1 14 TRBJ2-7
TGTGCCAGCAGTTACTACGCAGCCTCGAATGGCTGCACCTTC CASSYYAASNGCTF - - TRBV12-3/TRBV12-4 14 TRBJ1-2
TGTGCCACCAGCGGGGGACTAGCGGGCGGCGAGCAGTACTTC CATSGGLAGGEQYF - TRBD2 TRBV24-1 14 TRBJ2-7
TGTGCCAGCAGAGGGGATTACGGGATCTATGGCTACACCTTC CASRGDYGIYGYTF - - TRBV25-1 14 TRBJ1-2